This TCR beta chain was identified in a study of shared clonotypes between healthy human individuals. Study at large: CD4 naive and memory got three plates each, CD8 naive two, CD8 memory one.

Data came from immunoSEQ multiplex PCR; TCRdb stores just in-frame clones and leaves some out. The table records millions of clones, roughly 94% of them present only once. Germline CDR1 and CDR2: SGDLS and YYNGEE. The V gene end was trimmed by 0 bases and the J gene end by 1 base; junction bases not matched to a gene: 10. This CDR3 is 17 amino acids long. The receptor was isolated from a man younger than 30 in good health. This chain links TRBV9 with TRBJ2-7; 7 positions match TRBD1. Sequencing was carried out using naive CD4+ T cells sorted from blood. Subset noted: CD45RA+ positively selected. For the CDR3, the DNA is TGTGCCAGCAGCGTAGGGTTAAGGGGGACAGAGTCCTACGAGCAGTACTTC. It specifies CASSVGLRGTESYEQYF.